These T cell receptor beta chains were read from a single sample in a study of shared clonotypes between healthy human individuals. Assay used: immunoSEQ multiplex PCR; TCRdb lists only in-frame clones, some missing. In the table there are about 2.5 million clones, around 93% of which are singletons. Sequenced material: naive CD4+ T cells from PBMCs. Receptors originate from a man between 18 and 29 years old in good health. Some clones in this sample may be carry-over from other donors' samples. CDR3s include the opening cysteine and the closing phenylalanine or tryptophan. D genes are given only for firm matches. Clone sizes are given selectively: once, few, many, or a class where the clone is expanded.

CDR3 protein: CASSPLDREREGYTF
CDR3 DNA: TGCGCCAGCAGCCCCTTGGACAGGGAAAGGGAAGGCTACACCTTC
CDR3 length: 15
D gene: TRBD1
J gene: TRBJ1-2
clone size: .
V gene: TRBV4-1

CDR3 protein: CASTAGGNQPQHF
CDR3 DNA: TGTGCCAGCACGGCAGGCGGCAATCAGCCCCAGCATTTT
CDR3 length: 13
D gene: .
J gene: TRBJ1-5
clone size: .
V gene: TRBV2

CDR3 protein: CASSSQGTGELFF
CDR3 DNA: TGTGCCAGCAGCTCACAGGGGACCGGGGAGCTGTTTTTT
CDR3 length: 13
D gene: TRBD1
J gene: TRBJ2-2
clone size: once
V gene: TRBV7-2

CDR3 protein: CASSLQGRGTEAFF
CDR3 DNA: TGTGCCAGCAGCTTACAGGGGCGAGGAACTGAAGCTTTCTTT
CDR3 length: 14
D gene: TRBD1
J gene: TRBJ1-1
clone size: once
V gene: TRBV5-8

CDR3 protein: CASSYSAASSYEQYF
CDR3 DNA: TGTGCCAGCAGTTACTCGGCGGCAAGCTCCTACGAGCAGTACTTC
CDR3 length: 15
D gene: .
J gene: TRBJ2-7
clone size: .
V gene: TRBV6-5

CDR3 protein: CSVTDRGLQETQYF
CDR3 DNA: TGCAGCGTGACAGACAGGGGTCTACAAGAGACCCAGTACTTC
CDR3 length: 14
D gene: TRBD1
J gene: TRBJ2-5
clone size: .
V gene: TRBV29-1

CDR3 protein: CASSPSGRDWDEQFF
CDR3 DNA: TGTGCCAGCAGTCCTAGCGGCAGAGACTGGGATGAGCAGTTCTTC
CDR3 length: 15
D gene: TRBD2
J gene: TRBJ2-1
clone size: .
V gene: TRBV6-4

CDR3 protein: CASSPPVSYEQYF
CDR3 DNA: TGTGCCAGCTCACCTCCGGTATCCTACGAGCAGTACTTC
CDR3 length: 13
D gene: .
J gene: TRBJ2-7
clone size: .
V gene: TRBV18

CDR3 protein: CATGADSWGEQYF
CDR3 DNA: TGTGCCACCGGGGCCGATTCCTGGGGGGAGCAGTACTTC
CDR3 length: 13
D gene: .
J gene: TRBJ2-7
clone size: .
V gene: TRBV28

CDR3 protein: CASSRDISISYEQYF
CDR3 DNA: TGTGCCAGCAGCAGGGACATATCCATCAGCTACGAGCAGTACTTC
CDR3 length: 15
D gene: .
J gene: TRBJ2-7
clone size: few
V gene: TRBV6-5

CDR3 protein: CASFRSTGGSLTGELFF
CDR3 DNA: TGTGCCAGTTTTCGATCGACAGGAGGGAGCTTGACCGGGGAGCTGTTTTTT
CDR3 length: 17
D gene: .
J gene: TRBJ2-2
clone size: .
V gene: TRBV19

CDR3 protein: CASSFAGTSGNEQYF
CDR3 DNA: TGCGCCAGCAGCTTCGCCGGAACTAGCGGGAACGAGCAGTACTTC
CDR3 length: 15
D gene: TRBD2
J gene: TRBJ2-7
clone size: .
V gene: TRBV5-1

CDR3 protein: CASSPLLDGNTIYF
CDR3 DNA: TGTGCCAGCTCACCACTCCTGGACGGAAACACCATATATTTT
CDR3 length: 14
D gene: .
J gene: TRBJ1-3
clone size: .
V gene: TRBV18

CDR3 protein: CASSLDGTQETQYF
CDR3 DNA: TGCGCCAGCAGCTTGGATGGCACCCAAGAGACCCAGTACTTC
CDR3 length: 14
D gene: .
J gene: TRBJ2-5
clone size: .
V gene: TRBV5-1

CDR3 protein: CASSPNKRTNTGELFF
CDR3 DNA: TGTGCCAGCAGCCCTAATAAGCGGACAAACACCGGGGAGCTGTTTTTT
CDR3 length: 16
D gene: .
J gene: TRBJ2-2
clone size: .
V gene: TRBV7-2

CDR3 protein: CASSPSLQGADTQYF
CDR3 DNA: TGTGCCAGCTCACCAAGCTTACAGGGGGCAGATACGCAGTATTTT
CDR3 length: 15
D gene: TRBD1
J gene: TRBJ2-3
clone size: once
V gene: TRBV18

CDR3 protein: CASSLGPRAYNEQFF
CDR3 DNA: TGTGCCAGCAGCTTAGGGCCGCGAGCCTACAATGAGCAGTTCTTC
CDR3 length: 15
D gene: .
J gene: TRBJ2-1
clone size: once
V gene: TRBV7-2

CDR3 protein: CASSLAGRYNEQFF
CDR3 DNA: TGTGCCAGCAGCCTAGCGGGGAGGTACAATGAGCAGTTCTTC
CDR3 length: 14
D gene: TRBD2
J gene: TRBJ2-1
clone size: .
V gene: TRBV28

CDR3 protein: CASSHIRPGELFF
CDR3 DNA: TGTGCCAGCAGCCACATCCGGCCCGGGGAGCTGTTTTTT
CDR3 length: 13
D gene: .
J gene: TRBJ2-2
clone size: .
V gene: TRBV6-6

CDR3 protein: CASRMDGYNEQFF
CDR3 DNA: TGCGCCAGCAGAATGGACGGCTACAATGAGCAGTTCTTC
CDR3 length: 13
D gene: .
J gene: TRBJ2-1
clone size: .
V gene: TRBV10-2

CDR3 protein: CASGRWGEQFF
CDR3 DNA: TGTGCCAGCGGCCGTTGGGGTGAGCAGTTCTTC
CDR3 length: 11
D gene: .
J gene: TRBJ2-1
clone size: .
V gene: TRBV6-6

CDR3 protein: CASSFSSNQPQHF
CDR3 DNA: TGTGCCAGCAGCTTCAGTAGCAATCAGCCCCAGCATTTT
CDR3 length: 13
D gene: .
J gene: TRBJ1-5
clone size: .
V gene: TRBV5-5

CDR3 protein: CASSRLGLAANTDTQYF
CDR3 DNA: TGTGCCAGCAGCCGCCTGGGACTAGCGGCAAACACAGATACGCAGTATTTT
CDR3 length: 17
D gene: TRBD2
J gene: TRBJ2-3
clone size: .
V gene: TRBV7-2

CDR3 protein: CASRSTGAETQYF
CDR3 DNA: TGTGCCAGCAGGTCGACAGGGGCAGAGACCCAGTACTTC
CDR3 length: 13
D gene: TRBD1
J gene: TRBJ2-5
clone size: .
V gene: TRBV6-5

CDR3 protein: CASSKTARGDTEAFF
CDR3 DNA: TGTGCCAGCAGTAAGACCGCTCGGGGGGACACTGAAGCTTTCTTT
CDR3 length: 15
D gene: .
J gene: TRBJ1-1
clone size: .
V gene: TRBV6-5

CDR3 protein: CASSQGRRTYEQYF
CDR3 DNA: TGTGCCAGCAGCCAGGGACGCAGAACCTACGAGCAGTACTTC
CDR3 length: 14
D gene: .
J gene: TRBJ2-7
clone size: .
V gene: TRBV7-2

CDR3 protein: CASSRQTDTGELFF
CDR3 DNA: TGTGCCAGCTCACGGCAGACGGACACCGGGGAGCTGTTTTTT
CDR3 length: 14
D gene: .
J gene: TRBJ2-2
clone size: .
V gene: TRBV18

CDR3 protein: CASGGQGIDTGELFF
CDR3 DNA: TGTGCCAGCGGGGGACAGGGTATCGACACCGGGGAGCTGTTTTTT
CDR3 length: 15
D gene: TRBD1
J gene: TRBJ2-2
clone size: .
V gene: TRBV2

CDR3 protein: CASSGNSYGGSYEQYF
CDR3 DNA: TGTGCCAGCAGTGGCAACTCTTATGGGGGGTCCTACGAGCAGTACTTC
CDR3 length: 16
D gene: .
J gene: TRBJ2-7
clone size: .
V gene: TRBV6-1